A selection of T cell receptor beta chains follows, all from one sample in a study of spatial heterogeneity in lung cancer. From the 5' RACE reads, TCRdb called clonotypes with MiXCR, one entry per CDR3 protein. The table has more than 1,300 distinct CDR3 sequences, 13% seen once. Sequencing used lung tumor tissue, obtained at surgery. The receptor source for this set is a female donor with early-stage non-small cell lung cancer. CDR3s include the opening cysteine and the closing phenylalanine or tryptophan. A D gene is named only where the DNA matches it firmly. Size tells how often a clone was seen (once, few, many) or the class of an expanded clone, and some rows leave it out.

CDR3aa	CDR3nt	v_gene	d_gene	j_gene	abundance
CATGAGGDEDIQYF	TGTGCCACCGGGGCAGGGGGCGACGAAGACATTCAGTACTTC	TRBV24-1	TRBD1	TRBJ2-4	medium-sized
CASSYGSAGELFF	TGTGCCAGCAGTTACGGTTCTGCCGGGGAGCTGTTTTTT	TRBV6-6	NA	TRBJ2-2	large
CSVRGVEETQYF	TGCAGCGTCAGGGGAGTTGAAGAGACCCAGTACTTC	TRBV29-1	NA	TRBJ2-5	NA
CASTTQGAPGNQPQHF	TGTGCCAGCACCACTCAGGGGGCCCCTGGCAATCAGCCCCAGCATTTT	TRBV28	TRBD1	TRBJ1-5	medium-sized
CSALDQRGLYEQYF	TGCAGTGCTTTGGACCAAAGAGGGCTTTACGAGCAGTACTTC	TRBV20-1	NA	TRBJ2-7	medium-sized
CASSLDSISYEQYF	TGTGCCAGCAGCTTAGATTCGATTTCCTACGAGCAGTACTTC	TRBV4-2	NA	TRBJ2-7	medium-sized
CASSLAGAQGYEQYF	TGTGCCAGCAGCTTAGCAGGGGCACAAGGCTACGAGCAGTACTTC	TRBV7-2	NA	TRBJ2-7	large
CASSLWWGAGAQVEQFF	TGTGCCAGCAGTTTATGGTGGGGGGCTGGGGCACAAGTTGAGCAGTTCTTC	TRBV27	NA	TRBJ2-1	medium-sized
CASLQGGGTEAFF	TGTGCCAGCTTACAGGGTGGAGGCACTGAAGCTTTCTTT	TRBV28	NA	TRBJ1-1	large
CASSPDSLGTDTQYF	TGTGCCAGCAGCCCGGACTCCCTGGGCACAGATACGCAGTATTTT	TRBV7-2	NA	TRBJ2-3	medium-sized
CASSHSQGAVGELFF	TGCGCCAGCAGCCACAGTCAGGGGGCGGTCGGGGAGCTGTTTTTT	TRBV4-1	TRBD1	TRBJ2-2	medium-sized
CASSLEPGANVLTF	TGTGCCAGCAGCTTAGAACCTGGGGCCAACGTCCTGACTTTC	TRBV7-2	NA	TRBJ2-6	NA
CASSSLGSGDTDTQYF	TGTGCCAGCAGTTCCTTGGGGAGCGGGGACACAGATACGCAGTATTTT	TRBV12-3/TRBV12-4	TRBD2	TRBJ2-3	medium-sized
CASSPDPGLDNEKLFF	TGTGCCAGCAGCCCCGACCCGGGACTAGACAATGAAAAACTGTTTTTT	TRBV3-1	NA	TRBJ1-4	medium-sized